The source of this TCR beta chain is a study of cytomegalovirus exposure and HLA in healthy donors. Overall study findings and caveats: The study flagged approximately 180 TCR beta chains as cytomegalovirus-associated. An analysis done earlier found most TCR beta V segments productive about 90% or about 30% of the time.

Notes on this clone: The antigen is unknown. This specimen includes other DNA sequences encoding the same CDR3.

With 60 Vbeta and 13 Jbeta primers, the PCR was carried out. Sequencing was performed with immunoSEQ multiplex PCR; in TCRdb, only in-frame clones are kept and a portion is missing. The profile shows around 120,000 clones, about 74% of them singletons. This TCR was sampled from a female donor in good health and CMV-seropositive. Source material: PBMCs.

The CDR3 protein is CASSQDRGQPQHF. CDR3 sequence (DNA): TGCGCCAGCAGCCAAGATCGGGGACAGCCCCAGCATTTT. The V gene is TRBV4-3, the J gene TRBJ1-5; D ambiguous. Germline loops: CDR1 LGHNA, CDR2 YSLEER. V dropped 0 bases and J dropped 7 bases, with 7 bases sitting between them. The CDR3 consists of 13 residues.